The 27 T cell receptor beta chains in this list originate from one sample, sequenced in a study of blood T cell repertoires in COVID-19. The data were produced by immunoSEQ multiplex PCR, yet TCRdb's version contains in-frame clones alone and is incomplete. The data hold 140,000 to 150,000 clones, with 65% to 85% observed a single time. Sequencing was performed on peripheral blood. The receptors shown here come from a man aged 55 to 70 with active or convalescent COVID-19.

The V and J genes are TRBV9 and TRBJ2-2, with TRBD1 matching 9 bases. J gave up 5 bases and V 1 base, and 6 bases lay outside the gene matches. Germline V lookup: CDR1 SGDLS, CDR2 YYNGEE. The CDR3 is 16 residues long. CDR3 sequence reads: CASSVSGTGYTGELFF. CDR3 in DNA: TGTGCCAGCAGCGTATCCGGGACAGGGTATACCGGGGAGCTGTTTTTT. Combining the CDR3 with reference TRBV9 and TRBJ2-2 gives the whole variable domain DSGVTQTPKHLITATGQRVTLRCSPRSGDLSVYWYQQSLDQGLQFLIQYYNGEERAKGNILERFSAQQFPDLHSELNLSSLELGDSALYFCASSVSGTGYTGELFFGEGSRLTVL.

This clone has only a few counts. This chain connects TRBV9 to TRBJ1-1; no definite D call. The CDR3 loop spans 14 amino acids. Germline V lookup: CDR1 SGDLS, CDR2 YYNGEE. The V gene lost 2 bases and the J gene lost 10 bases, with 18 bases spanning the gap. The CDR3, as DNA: TGTGCCAGCAGCGTGGGCCTCACACCTGCTGCAGCTTTCTTT. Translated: CASSVGLTPAAAFF. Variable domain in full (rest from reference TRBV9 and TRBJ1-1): DSGVTQTPKHLITATGQRVTLRCSPRSGDLSVYWYQQSLDQGLQFLIQYYNGEERAKGNILERFSAQQFPDLHSELNLSSLELGDSALYFCASSVGLTPAAAFFGQGTRLTVV.

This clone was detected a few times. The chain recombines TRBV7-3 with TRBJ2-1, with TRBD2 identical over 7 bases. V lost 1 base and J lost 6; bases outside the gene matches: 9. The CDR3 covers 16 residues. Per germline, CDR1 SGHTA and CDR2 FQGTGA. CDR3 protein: CASSLMAGVGANEQFF. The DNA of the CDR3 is TGTGCCAGCAGCTTAATGGCGGGAGTAGGGGCCAATGAGCAGTTCTTC.

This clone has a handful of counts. The CDR3: CASRGRGGNTIYF. The CDR3 DNA reads as TGTGCCAGTAGGGGGCGTGGAGGAAACACCATATATTTT. The gene calls are TRBV21-1 and TRBJ1-3; the D segment call TRBD1 is taken from the table without a DNA check. TRBV21-1 is given as a pseudogene. The CDR3 covers 13 residues.

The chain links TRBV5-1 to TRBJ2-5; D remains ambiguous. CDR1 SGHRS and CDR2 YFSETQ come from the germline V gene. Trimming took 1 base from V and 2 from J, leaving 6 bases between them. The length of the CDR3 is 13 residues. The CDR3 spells CASSLNGQETQYF. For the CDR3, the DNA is TGCGCCAGCAGCTTGAACGGTCAAGAGACCCAGTACTTC.

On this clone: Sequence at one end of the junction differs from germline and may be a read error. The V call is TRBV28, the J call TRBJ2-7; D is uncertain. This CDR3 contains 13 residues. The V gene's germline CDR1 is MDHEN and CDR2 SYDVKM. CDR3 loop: CASSYLPLPKPDF. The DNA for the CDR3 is TGTGCCAGCAGTTACTTACCCCTCCCTAAACCCGACTTC.

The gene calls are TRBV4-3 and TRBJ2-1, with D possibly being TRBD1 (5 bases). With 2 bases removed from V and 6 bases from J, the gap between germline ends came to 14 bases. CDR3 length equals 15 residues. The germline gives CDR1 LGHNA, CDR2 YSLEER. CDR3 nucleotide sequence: TGCGCCAGCAGCCAAATGGGGCAGGGCGTCAATGAGCAGTTCTTC. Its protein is CASSQMGQGVNEQFF.

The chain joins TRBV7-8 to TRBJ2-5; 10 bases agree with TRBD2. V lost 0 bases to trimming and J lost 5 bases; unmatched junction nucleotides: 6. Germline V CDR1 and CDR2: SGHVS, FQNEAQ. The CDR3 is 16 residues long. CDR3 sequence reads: CASSLARAGGYETQYF. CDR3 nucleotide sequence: TGTGCCAGCAGCTTAGCGCGAGCGGGAGGGTATGAGACCCAGTACTTC.

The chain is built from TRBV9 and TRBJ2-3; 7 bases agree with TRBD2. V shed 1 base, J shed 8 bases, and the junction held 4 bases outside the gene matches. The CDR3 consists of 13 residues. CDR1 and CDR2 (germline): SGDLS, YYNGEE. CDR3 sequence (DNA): TGTGCCAGCAGCGTAACTAGCGAGGCTACGCAGTATTTT. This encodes CASSVTSEATQYF.

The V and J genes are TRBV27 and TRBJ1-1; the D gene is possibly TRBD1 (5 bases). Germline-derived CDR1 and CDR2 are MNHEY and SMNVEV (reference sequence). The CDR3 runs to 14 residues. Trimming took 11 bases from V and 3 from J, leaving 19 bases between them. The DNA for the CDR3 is TGTGCCCCTTTCCCTGAAGGGGTAGACACTGAAGCTTTCTTT. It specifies CAPFPEGVDTEAFF.

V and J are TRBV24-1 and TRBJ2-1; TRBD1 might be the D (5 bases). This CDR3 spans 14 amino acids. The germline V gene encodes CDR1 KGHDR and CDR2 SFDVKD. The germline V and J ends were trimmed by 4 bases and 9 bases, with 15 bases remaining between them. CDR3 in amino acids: CATSDTTSGIEQFF. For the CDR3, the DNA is TGTGCCACCAGTGACACGACCTCAGGGATTGAGCAGTTCTTC.

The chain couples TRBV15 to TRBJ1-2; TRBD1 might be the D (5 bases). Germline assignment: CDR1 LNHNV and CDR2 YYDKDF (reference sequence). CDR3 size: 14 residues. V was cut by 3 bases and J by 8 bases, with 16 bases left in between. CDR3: CATSRTAGQEGYTF. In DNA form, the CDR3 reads TGTGCCACCAGCAGGACCGCAGGGCAGGAAGGCTACACCTTC.

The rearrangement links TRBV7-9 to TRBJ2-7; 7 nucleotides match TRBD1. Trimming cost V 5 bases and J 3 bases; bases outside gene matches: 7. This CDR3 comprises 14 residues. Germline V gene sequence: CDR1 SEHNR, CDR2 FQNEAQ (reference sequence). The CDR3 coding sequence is TGTGCCAGCAGCCCAGACAGGGAGCACTACGAGCAGTACTTC. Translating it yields CASSPDREHYEQYF.

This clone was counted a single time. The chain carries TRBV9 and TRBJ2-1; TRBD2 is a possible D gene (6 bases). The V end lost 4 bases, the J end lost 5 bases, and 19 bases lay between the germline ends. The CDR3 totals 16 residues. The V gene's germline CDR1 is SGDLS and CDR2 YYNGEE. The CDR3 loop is CASSHRGSLGNNEQFF. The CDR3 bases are TGTGCCAGCAGCCACCGGGGGAGCTTGGGGAACAATGAGCAGTTCTTC.

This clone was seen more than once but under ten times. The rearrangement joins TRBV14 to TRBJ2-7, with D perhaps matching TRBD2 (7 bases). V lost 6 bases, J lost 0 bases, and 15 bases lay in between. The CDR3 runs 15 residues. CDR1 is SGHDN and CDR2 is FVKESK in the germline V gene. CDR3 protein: CASSRRGTTSYEQYF. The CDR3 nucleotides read TGTGCCAGCAGTCGGAGGGGGACTACCTCCTACGAGCAGTACTTC.

In DNA form, the CDR3 reads TGCAGCGTTGTATCGGCGGGCAGCAATCAGCCCCAGCATTTT. Residues: CSVVSAGSNQPQHF. V and J are TRBV29-1 and TRBJ1-5; D not certain. Per the germline V gene, CDR1 is SQVTM and CDR2 is ANQGSEA. CDR3 length: 14 amino acids. Trimming took 4 bases from V and 1 from J, leaving 11 bases between them.

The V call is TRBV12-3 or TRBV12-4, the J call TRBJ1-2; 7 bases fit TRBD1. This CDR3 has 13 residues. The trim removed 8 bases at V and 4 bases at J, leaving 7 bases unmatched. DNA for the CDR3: TGTGCCAGCGGCCAACAGGGGACCTATGGCTACACCTTC. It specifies CASGQQGTYGYTF.

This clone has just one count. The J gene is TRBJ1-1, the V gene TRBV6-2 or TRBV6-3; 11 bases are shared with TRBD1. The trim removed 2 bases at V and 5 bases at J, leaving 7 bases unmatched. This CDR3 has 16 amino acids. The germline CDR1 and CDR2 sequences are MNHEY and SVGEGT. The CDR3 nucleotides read TGTGCCAGCAGTTACACGAGGACAGGGGGCATGACTGAAGCTTTCTTT. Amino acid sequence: CASSYTRTGGMTEAFF.

In DNA form, the CDR3 reads TGTGCCACCAGTGATTTGGGGTCTGGGGGGGGTAATGAGCAGTTCTTC. It translates to CATSDLGSGGGNEQFF. The rearrangement uses TRBV24-1 and TRBJ2-1; TRBD2 agrees at 7 bases. CDR3 size: 16 residues. V trimming: 0 bases; J trimming: 7 bases; junction bases outside the gene matches: 8. Germline V CDR1 and CDR2: KGHDR, SFDVKD.

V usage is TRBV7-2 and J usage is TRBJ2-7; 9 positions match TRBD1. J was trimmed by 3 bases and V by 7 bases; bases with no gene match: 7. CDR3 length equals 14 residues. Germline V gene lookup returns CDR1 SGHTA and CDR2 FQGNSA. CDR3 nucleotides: TGTGCCAGCACAGCCGGGACAGGGTTCTACGAGCAGTACTTC. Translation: CASTAGTGFYEQYF.

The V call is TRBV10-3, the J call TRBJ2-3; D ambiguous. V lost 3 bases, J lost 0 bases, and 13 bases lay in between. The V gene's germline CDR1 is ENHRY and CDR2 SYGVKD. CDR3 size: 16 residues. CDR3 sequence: CAISDSSSPSTDTQYF. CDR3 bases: TGTGCCATCAGTGATTCGAGCTCTCCCAGCACAGATACGCAGTATTTT.

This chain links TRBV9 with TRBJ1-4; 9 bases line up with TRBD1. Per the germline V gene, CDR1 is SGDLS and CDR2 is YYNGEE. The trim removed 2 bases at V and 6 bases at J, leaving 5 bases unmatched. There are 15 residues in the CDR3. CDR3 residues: CASSVGTGWDEKLFF. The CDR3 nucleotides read TGTGCCAGCAGCGTTGGGACAGGGTGGGATGAAAAACTGTTTTTT.

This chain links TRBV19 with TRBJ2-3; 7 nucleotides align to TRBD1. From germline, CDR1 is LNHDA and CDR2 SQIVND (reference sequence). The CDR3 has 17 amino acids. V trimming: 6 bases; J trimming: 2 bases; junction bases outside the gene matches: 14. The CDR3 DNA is TGTGCCAGTAGCCCGGACAGGCGAAGAGTGGACACAGATACGCAGTATTTT. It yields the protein CASSPDRRRVDTDTQYF.

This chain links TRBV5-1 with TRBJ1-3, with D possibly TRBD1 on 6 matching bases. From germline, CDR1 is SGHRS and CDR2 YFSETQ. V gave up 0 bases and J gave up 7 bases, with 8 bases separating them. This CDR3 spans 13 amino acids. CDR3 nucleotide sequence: TGCGCCAGCAGCTTGGCAGGGGTCAACACCATATATTTT. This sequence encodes CASSLAGVNTIYF.

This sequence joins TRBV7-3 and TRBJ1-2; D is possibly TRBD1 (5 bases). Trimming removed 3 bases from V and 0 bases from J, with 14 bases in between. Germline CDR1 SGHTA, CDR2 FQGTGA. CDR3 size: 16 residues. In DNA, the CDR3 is TGTGCCAGCAGCTTCCCTACCAAGACAGCTAACTATGGCTACACCTTC. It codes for CASSFPTKTANYGYTF.

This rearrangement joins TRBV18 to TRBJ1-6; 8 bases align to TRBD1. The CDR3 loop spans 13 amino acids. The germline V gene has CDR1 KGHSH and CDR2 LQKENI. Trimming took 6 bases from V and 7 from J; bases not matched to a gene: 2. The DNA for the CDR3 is TGTGCCAGCTCCGGGACAGGAAATTCACCCCTCCACTTT. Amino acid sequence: CASSGTGNSPLHF.

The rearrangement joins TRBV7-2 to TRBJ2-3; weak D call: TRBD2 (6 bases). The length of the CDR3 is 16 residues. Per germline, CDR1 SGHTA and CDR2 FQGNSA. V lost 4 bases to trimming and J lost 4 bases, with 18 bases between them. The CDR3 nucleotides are TGTGCCAGCAGCTCTTCGGGCGGGGCCGGTGCAGATACGCAGTATTTT. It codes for CASSSSGGAGADTQYF.